This entry describes one T cell receptor (beta chain). TCRdb re-analysed the RT-PCR reads in MiXCR, keeping a single row per CDR3 protein. The data contain about 680,000 distinct CDR3 sequences, approximately 15% of them singletons. The sample taken for sequencing was memory CD4+ T cells from blood. This receptor was obtained from a female donor in good health, serving as a healthy control.

DNA of the CDR3: TGTGCCACCAGTGTCCGCGGTGGGAGGGGCTATGAGCAGTTCTTC. It encodes CATSVRGGRGYEQFF. The rearrangement uses TRBV24-1 and TRBJ2-1, with 7 positions matching TRBD2. CDR3 length: 15 amino acids. In germline, CDR1 is KGHDR, CDR2 SFDVKD. Losses at the gene ends were 5 bases for V and 8 bases for J; bases not matched to a gene: 11.